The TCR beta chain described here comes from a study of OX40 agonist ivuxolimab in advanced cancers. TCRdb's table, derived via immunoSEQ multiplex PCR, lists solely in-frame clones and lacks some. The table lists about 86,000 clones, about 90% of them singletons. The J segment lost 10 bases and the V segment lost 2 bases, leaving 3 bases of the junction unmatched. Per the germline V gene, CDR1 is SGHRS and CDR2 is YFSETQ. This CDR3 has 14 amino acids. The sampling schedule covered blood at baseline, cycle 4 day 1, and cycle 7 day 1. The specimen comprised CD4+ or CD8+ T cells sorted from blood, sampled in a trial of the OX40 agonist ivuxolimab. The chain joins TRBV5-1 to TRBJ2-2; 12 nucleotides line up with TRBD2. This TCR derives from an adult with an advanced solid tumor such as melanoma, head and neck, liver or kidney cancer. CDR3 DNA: TGCGCCAGCAGCTTTCTAGCGGGAGGGAAGGAGCTGTTTTTT. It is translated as CASSFLAGGKELFF.